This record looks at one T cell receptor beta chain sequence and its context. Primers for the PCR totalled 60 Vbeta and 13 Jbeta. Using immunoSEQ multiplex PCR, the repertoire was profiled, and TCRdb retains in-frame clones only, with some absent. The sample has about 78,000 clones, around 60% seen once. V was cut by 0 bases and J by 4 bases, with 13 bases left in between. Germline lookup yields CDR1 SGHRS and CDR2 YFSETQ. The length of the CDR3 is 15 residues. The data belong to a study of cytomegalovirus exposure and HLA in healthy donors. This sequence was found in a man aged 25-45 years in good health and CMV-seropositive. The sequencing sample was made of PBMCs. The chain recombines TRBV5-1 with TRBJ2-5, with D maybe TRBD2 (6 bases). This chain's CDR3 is CASSLVPGEGETQYF. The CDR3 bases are TGCGCCAGCAGCTTGGTCCCGGGAGAGGGAGAGACCCAGTACTTC.